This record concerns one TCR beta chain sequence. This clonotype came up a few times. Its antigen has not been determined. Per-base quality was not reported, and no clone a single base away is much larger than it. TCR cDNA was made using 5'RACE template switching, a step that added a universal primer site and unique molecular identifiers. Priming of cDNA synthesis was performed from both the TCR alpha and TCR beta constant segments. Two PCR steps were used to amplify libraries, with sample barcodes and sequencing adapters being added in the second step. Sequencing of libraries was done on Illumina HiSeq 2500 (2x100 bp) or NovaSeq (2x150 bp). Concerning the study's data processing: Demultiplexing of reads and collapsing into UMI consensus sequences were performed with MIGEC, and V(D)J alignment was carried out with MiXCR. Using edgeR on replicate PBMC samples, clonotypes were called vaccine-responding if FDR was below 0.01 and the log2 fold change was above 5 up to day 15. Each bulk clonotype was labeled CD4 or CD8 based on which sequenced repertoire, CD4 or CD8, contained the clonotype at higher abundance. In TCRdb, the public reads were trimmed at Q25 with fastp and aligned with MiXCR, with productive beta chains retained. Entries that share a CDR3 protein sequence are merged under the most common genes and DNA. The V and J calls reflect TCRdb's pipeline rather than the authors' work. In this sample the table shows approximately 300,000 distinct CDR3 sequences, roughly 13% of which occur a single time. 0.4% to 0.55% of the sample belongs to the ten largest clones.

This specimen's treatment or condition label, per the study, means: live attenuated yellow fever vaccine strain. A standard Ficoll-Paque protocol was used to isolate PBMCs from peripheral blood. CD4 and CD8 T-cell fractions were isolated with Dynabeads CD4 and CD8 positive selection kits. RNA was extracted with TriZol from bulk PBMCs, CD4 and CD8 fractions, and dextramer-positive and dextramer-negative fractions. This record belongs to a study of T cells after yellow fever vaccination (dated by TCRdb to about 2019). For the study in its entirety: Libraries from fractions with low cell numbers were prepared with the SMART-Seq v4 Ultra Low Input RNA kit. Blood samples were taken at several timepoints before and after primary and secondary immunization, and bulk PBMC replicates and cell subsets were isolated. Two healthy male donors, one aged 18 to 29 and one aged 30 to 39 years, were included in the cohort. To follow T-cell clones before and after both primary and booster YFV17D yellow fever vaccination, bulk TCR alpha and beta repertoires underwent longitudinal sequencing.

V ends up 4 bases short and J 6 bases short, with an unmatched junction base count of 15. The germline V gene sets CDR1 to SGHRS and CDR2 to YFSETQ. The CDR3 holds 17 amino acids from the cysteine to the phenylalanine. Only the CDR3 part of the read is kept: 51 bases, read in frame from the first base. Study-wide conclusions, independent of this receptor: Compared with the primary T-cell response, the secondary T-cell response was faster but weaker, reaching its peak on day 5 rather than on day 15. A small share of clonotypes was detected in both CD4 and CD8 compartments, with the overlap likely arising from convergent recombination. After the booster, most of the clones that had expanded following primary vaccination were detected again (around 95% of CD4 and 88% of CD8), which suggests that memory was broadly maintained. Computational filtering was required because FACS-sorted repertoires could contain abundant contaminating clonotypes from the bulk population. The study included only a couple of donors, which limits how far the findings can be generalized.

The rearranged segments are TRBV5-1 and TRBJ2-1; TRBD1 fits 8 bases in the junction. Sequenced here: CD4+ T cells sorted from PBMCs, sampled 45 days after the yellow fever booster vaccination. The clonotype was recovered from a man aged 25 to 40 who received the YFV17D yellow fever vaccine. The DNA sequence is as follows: TGCGCCAGCAGCCTATCCGTCGGACAGGGTCCTGGCAATGAGCAGTTCTTC. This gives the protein CASSLSVGQGPGNEQFF.